The present T cell receptor beta chain was sequenced within a study of cytomegalovirus exposure and HLA in healthy donors. Notes on the study in general: Cytomegalovirus association was listed for roughly 160 TCR beta chains.

This clone was counted only a few times. Its matching antigen is unknown. It was with 60 Vbeta and 13 Jbeta primers that the PCR ran. Sequencing used immunoSEQ multiplex PCR; TCRdb keeps in-frame clones, though not all of them. The sample lists 200,000 or so clones; 87% were seen once. Trimming shortened V by 4 bases and J by 7 bases, and 16 bases separated the two germline ends. The germline CDR1 and CDR2 sequences are SGHAT and FQNNGV. This CDR3 has 14 residues. The receptor was isolated from a girl younger than two in good health and CMV-seronegative. Input material: PBMCs. The chain recombines TRBV11-2 with TRBJ1-1; possible D gene TRBD1, 5 bases. The CDR3 spells CASSSFPMTDEAFF. The CDR3 DNA follows: TGTGCCAGCAGCTCCTTCCCGATGACAGATGAAGCTTTCTTT.